The T cell receptor (beta chain) described here comes from a study of blood T cell repertoires in COVID-19. Overall study context: The cDNA or gDNA used as material had been derived from T cells, B-cell-depleted T cells, or PBMCs.

As originally analysed: Amplification of reference gene primers provided the estimated nucleated cell counts. Using immunoSEQ multiplex PCR, the repertoire was profiled, and TCRdb retains in-frame clones only, with some absent. V, J and clone size were drawn from that table, and D and trimming were deduced from the DNA. The table shows tens of thousands of clones, with approximately 75% occurring only once. The germline V gene encodes CDR1 LNHNV and CDR2 YYDKDF (reference sequence). The junction had 9 bases not matched to a gene; V was cut back by 5 bases and J by 7 bases. The CDR3 length is 14 residues.

The rearrangement links TRBV15 to TRBJ1-2, with TRBD1 matching 8 bases. This sequence was found in a human donor in a cohort sampled during active COVID-19. Sequenced input: peripheral blood. CDR3 DNA: TGTGCCACCAGCGAAGACAGGGGTTGGGGTGGCTACACCTTC. Its translation: CATSEDRGWGGYTF.